The 24 T cell receptor beta chains presented below share a single source sample, sequenced in a study of T cell clones after liver transplantation. Using immunoSEQ multiplex PCR, the repertoire was profiled, and TCRdb retains in-frame clones only, with some absent. The sample shows some 9,200 clones, over 60% of them seen only once. The sequenced sample was CD8+ T cells from blood, obtained at the roughly 16-month timepoint. The receptors originated from a human patient who received a liver transplant. Some T cells could come from the graft donor.

The rearrangement links TRBV19 to TRBJ1-3; no firm D call. This CDR3 is built from 15 residues. Between the trimmed V and J ends, which lost 6 bases and 2 bases, there was a span of 14 bases. CDR1 LNHDA and CDR2 SQIVND come from the germline V gene (reference sequence). In nucleotides, the CDR3 is TGTGCCAGTAGCAGCGAGGAGGGCCCTGGAAACACCATATATTTT. This encodes CASSSEEGPGNTIYF.

V and J are TRBV5-8 and TRBJ2-1; D ambiguous. From germline, CDR1 is SGHTS and CDR2 YDEGEE. This CDR3 has 14 residues. Trimming pared 4 bases from V and 2 bases from J, leaving 10 bases between. The CDR3 loop is CASSRTVTYNEQFF. The CDR3, as DNA: TGTGCCAGCAGCCGGACCGTGACCTACAATGAGCAGTTCTTC.

This CDR3 reads CASSSSTGGIYNEQFF. The CDR3 DNA sequence: TGTGCCAGCAGCTCGTCGACAGGGGGGATATACAATGAGCAGTTCTTC. This chain joins TRBV5-4 and TRBJ2-1, with TRBD1 matching over 9 bases. The CDR3 spans 16 residues. Germline V gene sequence: CDR1 SGHNT, CDR2 YYREEE (reference sequence). V was pared by 3 bases and J by 4 bases, with 8 bases of the junction left unmatched.

The chain uses TRBV7-9 and TRBJ2-7, with D perhaps TRBD1 or TRBD2 (5 bases each). Germline V gene lookup returns CDR1 SEHNR and CDR2 FQNEAQ (reference sequence). Trimming removed 0 bases from V and 2 bases from J, with 8 bases in between. The CDR3 length is 14 residues. The CDR3 DNA reads TGTGCCAGCAGCTTAGCCGGGACCACCTACGAGCAGTACGTC. Protein product: CASSLAGTTYEQYV.

Only a few counts were recorded for this clone. The chain joins TRBV5-4 to TRBJ2-1; a possible D gene is TRBD1 (5 bases). CDR1 and CDR2 from the germline V gene are SGHNT and YYREEE (reference sequence). Trimming removed 4 bases at V and 7 bases at J, with 18 bases between. The CDR3 sequence is 15 residues long. In DNA, the CDR3 is TGTGCCAGCAGCCCAGCAGGGTTCTGGGTTAATGAGCAGTTCTTC. Amino acids: CASSPAGFWVNEQFF.

This rearrangement joins TRBV6-5 to TRBJ2-1; TRBD2 matches at 7 bases. The CDR3 extends over 13 amino acids. Germline V gene data show CDR1 as MNHEY and CDR2 as SVGAGI. After removal of 0 bases from V and 9 bases from J, the junction contained 2 bases not matched to a gene. DNA of the CDR3: TGTGCCAGCAGTTACTCGACTAGCCGTGAGCAGTTCTTC. Translated: CASSYSTSREQFF.

The V call is TRBV27, the J call TRBJ2-2; tentative D call: TRBD2 (6 bases). The ends were cut back, 8 bases at V and 4 bases at J, with 14 bases in the middle. CDR1 is MNHEY, CDR2 SMNVEV, per germline (reference sequence). CDR3 length equals 14 residues. Here the CDR3 reads CASEARRGTGELFF. In DNA form, the CDR3 reads TGTGCCAGCGAAGCACGGAGGGGCACCGGGGAGCTGTTTTTT.

By share of the sample, this clone is medium-sized. V is TRBV15 and J is TRBJ1-1; D is perhaps TRBD1 (5 bases). Trimming shortened V by 0 bases and J by 8 bases, and 13 bases separated the two germline ends. CDR1 and CDR2 from the germline V gene are LNHNV and YYDKDF (reference sequence). There are 14 residues in the CDR3. The CDR3 coding sequence is TGTGCCACCAGCAGAGACATGGGAGGGGAAGAAGCTTTCTTT. Translating it yields CATSRDMGGEEAFF.

The chain recombines TRBV6-1 with TRBJ2-3; 10 nucleotides line up with TRBD2. Germline V CDR1 and CDR2: MNHNS, SASEGT. The V and J ends lost 2 bases and 4 bases, in that order; junction bases with no gene match: 0. This CDR3 region has 14 residues. The CDR3 reads CASSELAGADTQYF. CDR3 nucleotides: TGTGCCAGCAGTGAACTAGCGGGAGCAGATACGCAGTATTTT.

The CDR3 spells CASSLLAGGPYEQYV. CDR3 sequence (DNA): TGTGCCAGCAGCTTGTTAGCGGGAGGGCCGTACGAGCAGTACGTC. The chain uses TRBV7-2 and TRBJ2-7, with 11 bases fitting TRBD2. In germline, CDR1 is SGHTA, CDR2 FQGNSA. This CDR3 is 15 amino acids long. Unmatched junction bases numbered 5, after V lost 3 bases and J lost 4 bases.

This chain uses TRBV7-9 with TRBJ1-1; D is undetermined. Germline assignment: CDR1 SEHNR and CDR2 FQNEAQ (reference sequence). V gave up 6 bases and J gave up 0 bases, with 17 bases separating them. CDR3 length equals 16 residues. The CDR3 loop reads CASRSTKVTLNTEAFF. In DNA, the CDR3 is TGTGCCAGCAGATCTACCAAGGTGACATTGAACACTGAAGCTTTCTTT.

This chain connects TRBV2 to TRBJ1-4; the D gene is possibly TRBD1 (5 bases). This CDR3 contains 14 residues. Germline V gene lookup returns CDR1 SNHLY and CDR2 FYNNEI. V lost 8 bases and J 5 bases, leaving 15 bases between the germline ends. The CDR3 DNA sequence: TGTGCCAGCGACCCCGGGACTGGAAATGAAAAACTGTTTTTT. Translated, it gives CASDPGTGNEKLFF. Drawing the rest from reference TRBV2 and TRBJ1-4, the complete variable domain is EPEVTQTPSHQVTQMGQEVILRCVPISNHLYFYWYRQILGQKVEFLVSFYNNEISEKSEIFDDQFSVERPDGSNFTLKIRSTKLEDSAMYFCASDPGTGNEKLFFGSGTQLSVL.

This clone ranks as large (0.1 to 1%). J is TRBJ1-5 and V is TRBV19, with a tentative D call TRBD1 (6 bases). Germline V gene lookup returns CDR1 LNHDA and CDR2 SQIVND (reference sequence). The CDR3 extends over 14 amino acids. V was pared by 6 bases and J by 4 bases, with 13 bases between. This CDR3 reads CASSHRGGNQPQHF. The CDR3 bases are TGTGCCAGTAGCCATAGGGGGGGAAATCAGCCCCAGCATTTT.

V and J are TRBV2 and TRBJ2-2, with TRBD2 identical over 9 bases. The CDR3 covers 15 residues. CDR1 is SNHLY and CDR2 is FYNNEI in the germline V gene. The junction had 5 bases not matched to a gene; V was cut back by 4 bases and J by 5 bases. CDR3: CASSASLAGTGELFF. Here the CDR3 DNA reads TGTGCCAGCAGTGCGTCCCTAGCGGGGACCGGGGAGCTGTTTTTT.

This clone was seen a few times. The rearrangement uses TRBV7-2 and TRBJ1-1; no clear D gene. This CDR3 region has 13 residues. The V end lost 0 bases, the J end lost 5 bases, and 7 bases lay between the germline ends. CDR1 is SGHTA, CDR2 FQGNSA, per germline. Written as DNA, the CDR3 is TGTGCCAGCAGCTTAGCGTGGGGTACTGAAGCTTTCTTT. Its translation is CASSLAWGTEAFF.

This clone has only a few counts. The chain uses TRBV27 and TRBJ1-2, with a weak D call TRBD1 (5 bases). This CDR3 is built from 15 residues. V gave up 5 bases and J gave up 4 bases, with 17 bases separating them. CDR1 is MNHEY, CDR2 SMNVEV, per germline (reference sequence). The CDR3 DNA is TGTGCCAGCAGTCCCACGGGACCCAGTATCTATGGCTACACCTTC. It encodes CASSPTGPSIYGYTF.

CDR3 protein: CASRGAEGAYEQYF. The CDR3 nucleotides are TGTGCCAGTAGGGGGGCCGAGGGGGCCTACGAGCAGTACTTC. The chain couples TRBV19 to TRBJ2-7, with a possible D match to TRBD1 (6 bases). The germline CDR1 and CDR2 sequences are LNHDA and SQIVND (reference sequence). This CDR3 spans 14 amino acids. The V and J ends lost 6 bases and 2 bases respectively, with 14 bases between them.

The gene calls are TRBV5-1 and TRBJ2-1; 7 positions agree with TRBD2. The V and J ends lost 5 bases and 3 bases, in that order; junction bases with no gene match: 14. The CDR3 has 17 residues. Germline lookup yields CDR1 SGHRS and CDR2 YFSETQ. CDR3 protein: CASSLNTGTTIYNEQFF. For the CDR3, the DNA is TGCGCCAGCAGTTTAAATACCGGGACTACCATCTACAATGAGCAGTTCTTC.

This clone was observed a single time. The V and J genes are TRBV2 and TRBJ2-7; D is perhaps TRBD1 or TRBD2 (6 bases each). This CDR3 is 15 amino acids long. Trimming left V 2 bases short and J 3 bases short, with 14 bases between. Germline V gene sequence: CDR1 SNHLY, CDR2 FYNNEI. The CDR3 nucleotides are TGTGCCAGCAGTGAATGGGGGGCGTCCCTCTACGAGCAGTACTTC. Amino acid sequence: CASSEWGASLYEQYF.

The chain has TRBV28 and TRBJ2-3; 7 bases line up with TRBD2. Trimming at V came to 6 bases and at J to 2 bases, leaving 5 bases not matched to a gene. CDR1 and CDR2 from the germline V gene are MDHEN and SYDVKM. There are 14 residues in the CDR3. The chain's CDR3 is CASRVAGHTDTQYF. CDR3 nucleotide sequence: TGTGCCAGCAGGGTAGCGGGCCACACAGATACGCAGTATTTT.

The rearrangement uses TRBV7-8 and TRBJ2-1; D not certain. The germline gives CDR1 SGHVS, CDR2 FQNEAQ. Between the trimmed V and J ends, which lost 1 base and 9 bases, there was a span of 22 bases. The CDR3 is made up of 17 amino acids. The CDR3: CASSLDVSSRWIVEQFF. Here the CDR3 DNA reads TGTGCCAGCAGCTTAGACGTATCCTCTCGTTGGATCGTTGAGCAGTTCTTC.

The chain employs TRBV10-3 and TRBJ2-3; 9 bases are a match to TRBD2. J lost 5 bases, V lost 9 bases, and 21 bases had no gene match. Germline-derived CDR1 and CDR2 are ENHRY and SYGVKD. The CDR3 spans 18 residues. For the CDR3, the DNA is TGTGCCATTGCGACTTTGCGGGAGGGCCTGGGTCAAGGAGATACGCAGTATTTT. It specifies CAIATLREGLGQGDTQYF.

The rearrangement links TRBV6-6 to TRBJ2-5, with 10 bases fitting TRBD1. The CDR3 spans 14 residues. The V segment lost 1 base and the J segment 5 bases; nucleotides outside the gene matches: 1. CDR1 MNHNY and CDR2 SVGAGI come from the germline V gene (reference sequence). The CDR3 protein is CASSYLGQGETQYF. CDR3 coding DNA: TGTGCCAGCAGTTACTTGGGACAGGGGGAGACCCAGTACTTC.

V usage is TRBV27 and J usage is TRBJ2-3; D is uncertain. The CDR3 runs 11 residues. The V gene's germline CDR1 is MNHEY and CDR2 SMNVEV (reference sequence). Trimming took 1 base from V and 8 from J, leaving 4 bases between them. The DNA for the CDR3 is TGTGCCAGCAGTTTATATGGTACGCAGTATTTT. It codes for CASSLYGTQYF.